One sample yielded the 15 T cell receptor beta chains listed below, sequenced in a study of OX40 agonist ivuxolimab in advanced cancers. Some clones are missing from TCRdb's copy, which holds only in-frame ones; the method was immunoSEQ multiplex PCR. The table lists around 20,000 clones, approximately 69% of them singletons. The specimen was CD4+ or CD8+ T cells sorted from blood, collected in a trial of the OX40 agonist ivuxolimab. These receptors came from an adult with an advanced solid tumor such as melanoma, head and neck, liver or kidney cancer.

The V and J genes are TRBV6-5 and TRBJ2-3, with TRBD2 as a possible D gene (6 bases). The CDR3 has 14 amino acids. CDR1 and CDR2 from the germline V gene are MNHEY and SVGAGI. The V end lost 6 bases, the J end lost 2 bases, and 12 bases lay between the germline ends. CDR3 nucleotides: TGTGCCAGCAGCCTCGGGGGAAACACAGATACGCAGTATTTT. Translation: CASSLGGNTDTQYF.

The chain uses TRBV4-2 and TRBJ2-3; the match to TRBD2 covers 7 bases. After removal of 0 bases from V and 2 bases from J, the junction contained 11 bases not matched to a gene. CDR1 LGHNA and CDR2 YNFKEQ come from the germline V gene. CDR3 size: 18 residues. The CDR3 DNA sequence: TGTGCCAGCAGCCAAGACCCAACCGGGACTACTTACACAGATACGCAGTATTTT. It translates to CASSQDPTGTTYTDTQYF.

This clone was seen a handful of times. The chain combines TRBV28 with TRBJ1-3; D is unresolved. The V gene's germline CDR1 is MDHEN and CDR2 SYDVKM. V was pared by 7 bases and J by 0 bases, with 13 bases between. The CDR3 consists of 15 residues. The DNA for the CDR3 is TGTGCCAGCAAAGGCGACGGTCCCTCTGGAAACACCATATATTTT. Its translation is CASKGDGPSGNTIYF.

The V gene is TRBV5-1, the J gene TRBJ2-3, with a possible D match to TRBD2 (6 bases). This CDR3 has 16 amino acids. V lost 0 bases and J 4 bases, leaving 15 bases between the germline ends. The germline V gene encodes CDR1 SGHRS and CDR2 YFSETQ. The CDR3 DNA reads TGCGCCAGCAGCTTGGAGTGGTCGGGAGCTGCAGATACGCAGTATTTT. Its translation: CASSLEWSGAADTQYF. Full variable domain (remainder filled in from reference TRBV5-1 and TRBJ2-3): KAGVTQTPRYLIKTRGQQVTLSCSPISGHRSVSWYQQTPGQGLQFLFEYFSETQRNKGNFPGRFSGRQFSNSRSEMNVSTLELGDSALYLCASSLEWSGAADTQYFGPGTRLTVL.

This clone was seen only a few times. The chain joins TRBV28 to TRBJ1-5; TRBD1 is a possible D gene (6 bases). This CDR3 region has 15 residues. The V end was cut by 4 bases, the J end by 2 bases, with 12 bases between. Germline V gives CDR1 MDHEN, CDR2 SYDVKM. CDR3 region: CASSWLRGGNQPQHF. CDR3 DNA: TGTGCCAGCAGTTGGTTAAGGGGGGGCAATCAGCCCCAGCATTTT.

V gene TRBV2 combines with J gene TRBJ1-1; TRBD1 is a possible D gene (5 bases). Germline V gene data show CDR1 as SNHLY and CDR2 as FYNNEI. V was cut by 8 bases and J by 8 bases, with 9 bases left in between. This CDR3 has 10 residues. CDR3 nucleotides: TGTGCCAGCGGGGGTGGGGAAGCTTTCTTT. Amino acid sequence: CASGGGEAFF. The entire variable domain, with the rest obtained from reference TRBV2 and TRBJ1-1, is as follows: EPEVTQTPSHQVTQMGQEVILRCVPISNHLYFYWYRQILGQKVEFLVSFYNNEISEKSEIFDDQFSVERPDGSNFTLKIRSTKLEDSAMYFCASGGGEAFFGQGTRLTVV.

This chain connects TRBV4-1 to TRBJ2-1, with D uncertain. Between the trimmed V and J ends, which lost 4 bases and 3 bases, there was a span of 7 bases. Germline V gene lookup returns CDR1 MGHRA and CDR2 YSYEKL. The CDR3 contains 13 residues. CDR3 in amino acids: CASSRSIYNEQFF. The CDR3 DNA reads TGCGCCAGCAGCCGTTCGATCTACAATGAGCAGTTCTTC.

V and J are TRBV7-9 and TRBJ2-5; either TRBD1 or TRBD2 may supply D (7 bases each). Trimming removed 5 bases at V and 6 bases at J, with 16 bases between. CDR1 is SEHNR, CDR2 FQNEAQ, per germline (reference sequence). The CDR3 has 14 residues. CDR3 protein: CASSSTGEGKTQYF. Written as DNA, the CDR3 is TGTGCCAGCAGCAGCACAGGGGAGGGAAAGACCCAGTACTTC.

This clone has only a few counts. The CDR3 here is CASSPPLAIANYGYTF. The CDR3 region has the DNA TGTGCCAGCAGCCCGCCTCTGGCAATTGCTAACTATGGCTACACCTTC. The chain joins TRBV7-9 to TRBJ1-2; D uncertain. The CDR3 covers 16 residues. V was trimmed by 5 bases and J by 0 bases, leaving 16 bases between them. CDR1 is SEHNR, CDR2 FQNEAQ, per germline (reference sequence).

CDR3 loop: CASSGTYTDTQYF. As DNA, the CDR3 is TGTGCCAGCAGCGGGACGTACACAGATACGCAGTATTTT. The V call is TRBV7-9, the J call TRBJ2-3; D possibly uses TRBD1 or TRBD2 (5 bases each). With 5 bases removed from V and 2 bases from J, the gap between germline ends came to 8 bases. Per the germline V gene, CDR1 is SEHNR and CDR2 is FQNEAQ (reference sequence). This CDR3 has 13 amino acids.

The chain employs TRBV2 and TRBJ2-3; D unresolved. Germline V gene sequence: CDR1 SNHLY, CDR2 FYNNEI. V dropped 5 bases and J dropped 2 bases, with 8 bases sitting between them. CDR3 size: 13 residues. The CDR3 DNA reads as TGTGCCAGCAGTTTGGACCTCACAGATACGCAGTATTTT. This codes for CASSLDLTDTQYF.

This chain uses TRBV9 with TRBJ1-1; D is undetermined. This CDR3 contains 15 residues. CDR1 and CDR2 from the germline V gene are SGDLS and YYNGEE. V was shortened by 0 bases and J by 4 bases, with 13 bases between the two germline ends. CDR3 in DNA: TGTGCCAGCAGCGTAGATGGGGAGGAGGGCACTGAAGCTTTCTTT. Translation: CASSVDGEEGTEAFF.

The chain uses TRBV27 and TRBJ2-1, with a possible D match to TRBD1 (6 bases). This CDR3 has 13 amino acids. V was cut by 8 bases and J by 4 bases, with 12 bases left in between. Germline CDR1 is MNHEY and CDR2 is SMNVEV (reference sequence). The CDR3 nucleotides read TGTGCCAGCGGCATGAGGGGGTACAATGAGCAGTTCTTC. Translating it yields CASGMRGYNEQFF.

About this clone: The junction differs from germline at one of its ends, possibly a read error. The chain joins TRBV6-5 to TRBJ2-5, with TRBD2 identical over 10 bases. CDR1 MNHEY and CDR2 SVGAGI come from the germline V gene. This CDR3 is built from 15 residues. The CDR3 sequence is CAGSYSTSGRETQYF. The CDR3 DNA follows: TGTGCCGGCAGTTACTCGACTAGCGGGCGGGAGACCCAGTACTTC.

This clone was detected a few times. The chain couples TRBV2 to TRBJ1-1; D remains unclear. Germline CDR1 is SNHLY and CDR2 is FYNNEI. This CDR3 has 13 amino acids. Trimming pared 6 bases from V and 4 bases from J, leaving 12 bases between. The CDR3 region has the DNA TGTGCCAGCAGATGGTACGGATCCACTGAAGCTTTCTTT. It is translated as CASRWYGSTEAFF.